The sequence of this TCR beta chain was determined in a study of PD-1 blockade in classical Hodgkin lymphoma. As for time point: cycle 4 day 1 (C4D1), after less than seven weeks of nivolumab. Every patient had relapsed following autologous stem cell transplantation, and cohorts differed in brentuximab vedotin exposure. V lost 7 bases, J lost 5 bases, and 22 bases lay in between. CDR1 and CDR2 from the germline V gene are MDHEN and SYDVKM. This CDR3 is built from 16 residues. Clones were sequenced by immunoSEQ multiplex PCR, and TCRdb holds only the in-frame ones, with some missing. This table holds under 130,000 clones, roughly nine tenths found once.

The specimen comprised peripheral blood mononuclear cells (PBMCs), sampled before the fourth cycle of nivolumab. This receptor was taken from a human donor with classical Hodgkin lymphoma. V usage is TRBV28 and J usage is TRBJ2-3; D may correspond to TRBD1 or TRBD2 (5 bases each). Written as DNA, the CDR3 is TGTGCCAGCAAGGGCCTGGGGGTTAGGTTTGGAGATACGCAGTATTTT. Its translation: CASKGLGVRFGDTQYF. The variable domain in full, completed from reference TRBV28 and TRBJ2-3, reads DVKVTQSSRYLVKRTGEKVFLECVQDMDHENMFWYRQDPGLGLRLIYFSYDVKMKEKGDIPEGYSVSREKKERFSLILESASTNQTSMYLCASKGLGVRFGDTQYFGPGTRLTVL.